Following are 24 T cell receptor beta chains from one sample sequenced in a study of CXCR3-negative and CXCR3-positive naive CD8 T cells. Carrying UMI labels, the TRB cDNA libraries were prepared through 5' RACE. From its re-call of the 5' RACE reads, TCRdb lists each CDR3 protein once, without DNA. The table gives about 130,000 distinct CDR3 sequences; the top ten clones make up nearly 0.5% of it. Sequences were obtained from naive CXCR3- CD8+ T cells from blood. This sample's subset: CD45RO-CCR7+CD27+CD95- naive CD8+ T cells lacking CXCR3 (TNR3-). These TCRs come from a human donor in good health. Some clones in this sample may be carry-over from other donors' samples.

The CDR3 is CASSSLAGVSEDTQYF. The chain carries TRBV7-6 and TRBJ2-3; checking the TCRdb D call of TRBD2 is not possible without DNA. There are 16 residues in the CDR3. Germline-derived CDR1 and CDR2 are SGHVS and FNYEAQ.

V and J are TRBV7-2 and TRBJ2-4; checking the TCRdb D call of TRBD2 is not possible without DNA. The CDR3 sequence is 15 residues long. In germline, CDR1 is SGHTA, CDR2 FQGNSA. CDR3 in amino acids: CASSLGLAGVNIQYF.

The chain is built from TRBV10-3 and TRBJ1-5; there is no DNA to check the TCRdb D call of TRBD1. The V gene's germline CDR1 is ENHRY and CDR2 SYGVKD. This CDR3 spans 12 amino acids. The CDR3 region is CAISGGGQPQHF.

The chain recombines TRBV5-5 with TRBJ1-1; the TCRdb D gene call, TRBD1, has no DNA to confirm it. The CDR3 totals 17 residues. Germline V lookup: CDR1 SGHKS, CDR2 YYEKEE (reference sequence). CDR3 region: CASSSGPDSYVHTEAFF.

The chain couples TRBV7-9 to TRBJ2-7. The germline V gene has CDR1 SEHNR and CDR2 FQNEAQ (reference sequence). The CDR3 is 15 amino acids. CDR3 region: CASSSNPDGGNEQYF.

The chain uses TRBV6-2 or TRBV6-3 and TRBJ1-2. Germline CDR1 MNHEY, CDR2 SVGEGT. CDR3 length: 13 residues. CDR3 protein: CASRADPIGGYTF.

The V and J genes are TRBV28 and TRBJ2-5; the TCRdb call, TRBD2, lacks DNA for checking. The CDR3 is 15 residues long. Germline V gives CDR1 MDHEN, CDR2 SYDVKM. CDR3 sequence: CASSGLAGSQETQYF. The whole variable domain, remainder taken from reference TRBV28 and TRBJ2-5, is DVKVTQSSRYLVKRTGEKVFLECVQDMDHENMFWYRQDPGLGLRLIYFSYDVKMKEKGDIPEGYSVSREKKERFSLILESASTNQTSMYLCASSGLAGSQETQYFGPGTRLLVL.

This chain links TRBV3-1 with TRBJ2-2. Germline CDR1 LGHDT, CDR2 YNNKEL (reference sequence). This CDR3 region has 16 residues. The chain's CDR3 is CASSQDNRVVTGELFF.

The V and J genes are TRBV7-9 and TRBJ2-7; the TCRdb D gene call, TRBD1, has no DNA to confirm it. The CDR3 is 13 residues long. Per the germline V gene, CDR1 is SEHNR and CDR2 is FQNEAQ (reference sequence). CDR3 region: CASSTGEWYEQYF.

This chain connects TRBV4-1 to TRBJ2-3. The germline CDR1 and CDR2 sequences are MGHRA and YSYEKL. The CDR3 is made up of 17 amino acids. The CDR3 region is CASSQEGWGTLGDTQYF.

The CDR3 is CSATGGLAGVGDEQFF. This chain connects TRBV29-1 to TRBJ2-1; TCRdb's D call, TRBD2, is unchecked because there is no DNA. This CDR3 spans 16 amino acids. Germline V CDR1 and CDR2: SQVTM, ANQGSEA.

The V gene is TRBV29-1, the J gene TRBJ1-2; TCRdb's D call of TRBD1 is untestable without DNA. Per germline, CDR1 SQVTM and CDR2 ANQGSEA. CDR3 length equals 14 residues. Here the CDR3 reads CSVEFPGQGHGYTF.

This sequence joins TRBV7-9 and TRBJ2-1; lacking DNA, the TRBD1 call made by TCRdb goes unchecked. The V gene's germline CDR1 is SEHNR and CDR2 FQNEAQ (reference sequence). This CDR3 has 16 amino acids. This chain's CDR3 is CASSLALGQIDNEQFF.

This chain connects TRBV5-6 to TRBJ2-3; TCRdb designates TRBD1, a call that cannot be tested without DNA. Germline V CDR1 and CDR2: SGHDT, YYEEEE. The CDR3 length is 17 residues. The CDR3 loop is CASSLVGDRSLTDTQYF.

The V call is TRBV25-1, the J call TRBJ2-7; TCRdb gives TRBD1 as the D gene, but with no DNA this cannot be confirmed. This CDR3 has 12 residues. CDR1 MGHDK and CDR2 SYGVNS come from the germline V gene. CDR3 sequence: CASGLGGDEQYF.

CDR3 in amino acids: CASRGHRDWRDYEQYF. V is TRBV28 and J is TRBJ2-7; TCRdb's assignment of TRBD2 cannot be checked, as there is no DNA. Germline lookup yields CDR1 MDHEN and CDR2 SYDVKM. The CDR3 runs 16 residues.

V gene TRBV29-1 combines with J gene TRBJ2-2; TCRdb's D gene call, TRBD1, goes unchecked for lack of DNA. The CDR3 runs to 15 residues. Looked up from germline, CDR1 is SQVTM and CDR2 is ANQGSEA. CDR3 in amino acids: CSVGDSGQGARELFF.

J is TRBJ2-1 and V is TRBV28; the D call from TCRdb, TRBD1, cannot be confirmed without DNA. The germline V gene encodes CDR1 MDHEN and CDR2 SYDVKM. The CDR3 contains 17 residues. The CDR3: CASTPLWHRGFGDEQFF.

This chain links TRBV27 with TRBJ1-6; the D call of TRBD1 rests on TCRdb alone, since no DNA is present to check it. Looked up from germline, CDR1 is MNHEY and CDR2 is SMNVEV (reference sequence). This CDR3 contains 14 residues. This chain's CDR3 is CASSSKQGYSPLHF.

The J gene is TRBJ1-1, the V gene TRBV5-1. The CDR3 has 16 residues. Germline values: CDR1 SGHRS, CDR2 YFSETQ. CDR3 region: CASSLAGSRMNTEAFF. Full variable domain (remainder filled in from reference TRBV5-1 and TRBJ1-1): KAGVTQTPRYLIKTRGQQVTLSCSPISGHRSVSWYQQTPGQGLQFLFEYFSETQRNKGNFPGRFSGRQFSNSRSEMNVSTLELGDSALYLCASSLAGSRMNTEAFFGQGTRLTVV.

This rearrangement joins TRBV29-1 to TRBJ2-2; TCRdb's D call, TRBD1, is unchecked because there is no DNA. Germline-derived CDR1 and CDR2 are SQVTM and ANQGSEA. The CDR3 has 15 residues. This CDR3 is CSVEDRERNTGELFF.

The chain carries TRBV20-1 and TRBJ2-3; TCRdb indicates TRBD2, and absent DNA this call remains unverified. CDR3 length: 18 amino acids. The germline CDR1 and CDR2 sequences are DFQATT and SNEGSKA (reference sequence). The CDR3 is CSARGPSGSLGSTDTQYF.

The chain joins TRBV4-3 to TRBJ1-2; TCRdb reports TRBD1, a call that lacks DNA to check it against. The germline CDR1 and CDR2 sequences are LGHNA and YSLEER. The CDR3 is made up of 14 amino acids. CDR3 sequence: CASSQDPGGKGYTF.

The CDR3 reads CASSLGSAGQLNEKLFF. The chain employs TRBV11-2 and TRBJ1-4; TCRdb lists TRBD1, though no DNA is available to test this call. The CDR3 extends over 17 amino acids. The V gene's germline CDR1 is SGHAT and CDR2 FQNNGV. The full variable domain, rest sourced from reference TRBV11-2 and TRBJ1-4, is EAGVAQSPRYKIIEKRQSVAFWCNPISGHATLYWYQQILGQGPKLLIQFQNNGVVDDSQLPKDRFSAERLKGVDSTLKIQPAKLEDSAVYLCASSLGSAGQLNEKLFFGSGTQLSVL.